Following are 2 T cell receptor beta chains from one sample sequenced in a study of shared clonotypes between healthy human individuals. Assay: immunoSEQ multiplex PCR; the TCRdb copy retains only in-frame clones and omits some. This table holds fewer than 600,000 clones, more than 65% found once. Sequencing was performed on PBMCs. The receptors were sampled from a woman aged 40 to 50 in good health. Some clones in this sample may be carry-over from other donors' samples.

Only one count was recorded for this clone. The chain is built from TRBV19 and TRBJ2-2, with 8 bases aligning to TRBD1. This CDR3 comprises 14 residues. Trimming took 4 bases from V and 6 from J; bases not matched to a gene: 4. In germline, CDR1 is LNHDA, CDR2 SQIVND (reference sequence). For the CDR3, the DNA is TGTGCCAGTAGTACGCAGGGGGCTTCCGGGGAGCTGTTTTTT. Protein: CASSTQGASGELFF.

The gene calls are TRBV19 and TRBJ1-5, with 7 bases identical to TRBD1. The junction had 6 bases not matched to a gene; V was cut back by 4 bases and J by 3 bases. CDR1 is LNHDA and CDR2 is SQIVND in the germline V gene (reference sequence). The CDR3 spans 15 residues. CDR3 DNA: TGTGCCAGTAGTACGTTGGGACAGAACAATCAGCCCCAGCATTTT. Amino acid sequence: CASSTLGQNNQPQHF.